This T cell receptor (beta chain) was captured in a study of blood T cell repertoires in COVID-19. Study overall: PBMCs, B-cell-depleted T cells, or T cells were the source of the cDNA or gDNA that made up the material.

Seattle patient enrollment occurred during active infection, with longitudinal follow-up thereafter. As originally analysed: Estimated nucleated cell counts came from reference gene primer amplification. Libraries were prepared by immunoSEQ multiplex PCR; TCRdb keeps only in-frame clonotypes and omits some of them. V and J calls plus clone size are reproduced from that table; the DNA served to infer D and trimming. The data hold roughly 100,000 clones, with approximately 90% observed a single time. Germline loops: CDR1 SNHLY, CDR2 FYNNEI. The V end lost 1 base, the J end lost 7 bases, and 13 bases lay between the germline ends. This CDR3 has 14 amino acids.

The TCR originated in a human donor with COVID-19, enrolled during active disease. The donor label of this sample is uncertain. The rearrangement links TRBV2 to TRBJ1-2, with D uncertain. Sequencing was done on a sample of peripheral blood. The CDR3 here is CASSEDRWASGYTF. For the CDR3, the DNA is TGTGCCAGCAGTGAAGATAGGTGGGCCAGTGGCTACACCTTC.